Listed here is a single T cell receptor (beta chain). The antigen is undetermined. These data are taken from a study of identical twins. Study-level points and caveats: Conclusions were drawn cross-sectionally by statistical analysis, without following the same donors.

V gave up 6 bases and J gave up 5 bases; unmatched junction bases: 6. The CDR3 spans 13 residues. Germline CDR1 reads KGHSH; CDR2 reads LQKENI. TCRdb processed the 5' RACE reads anew with MiXCR; each CDR3 protein has one entry. The repertoire holds a few hundred thousand distinct CDR3 sequences, roughly 12% seen once, with 3.5% to 5% in the top ten. This sample also appeared in a second study, on yellow fever vaccine responses in identical twins.

The specimen sequenced was memory (CD45RO+) T cells sorted from blood. This sequence was found in a woman between 18 and 30 years old in good health. The chain is built from TRBV18 and TRBJ2-5; 7 bases agree with TRBD1. CDR3 in amino acids: CASSSGQAETQYF. Here the CDR3 DNA reads TGTGCCAGCTCGAGTGGACAGGCGGAGACCCAGTACTTC.